The 6 T cell receptor beta chains given below trace back to one sample, sequenced in a study of blood T cell repertoires in COVID-19. Here immunoSEQ multiplex PCR was the method, and the copy in TCRdb shows in-frame clones only, minus some. The data contain tens of thousands of clones, roughly 79% of them seen just once; the ten biggest clones take up around a sixth. The material sequenced was peripheral blood. The receptors were sampled from a human donor in a cohort sampled during active COVID-19.

This clone appeared a single time. CDR3 nucleotide sequence: TGCAGTGCTAGTCGGGACAGTAATTCACCCCTCCACTTT. Amino acids: CSASRDSNSPLHF. The chain employs TRBV20-1 and TRBJ1-6; the match to TRBD1 covers 7 bases. Germline CDR1 is DFQATT and CDR2 is SNEGSKA (reference sequence). The CDR3 is made up of 13 amino acids. The V gene end was trimmed by 3 bases and the J gene end by 6 bases; junction bases not matched to a gene: 2.

The sample holds many counts of this clone. The V and J genes are TRBV28 and TRBJ1-2, with D maybe TRBD1 (5 bases). V lost 2 bases to trimming and J lost 6 bases, with 7 bases between them. The CDR3 covers 12 residues. Per germline, CDR1 MDHEN and CDR2 SYDVKM. CDR3 DNA: TGTGCCAGCAGTTTAGACAGTAATGGCTACACCTTC. Translated: CASSLDSNGYTF.

This clone occurred many times. The J gene is TRBJ2-1, the V gene TRBV9; 7 bases are shared with TRBD1. Germline CDR1 is SGDLS and CDR2 is YYNGEE. There are 15 residues in the CDR3. J lost 1 base, V lost 4 bases, and 5 bases had no gene match. CDR3 protein: CASSLGQVSYNEQFF. The CDR3 region has the DNA TGTGCCAGCAGCTTAGGACAGGTATCCTACAATGAGCAGTTCTTC.

This chain uses TRBV5-4 with TRBJ2-5, with 11 nucleotides matching TRBD1. J was trimmed by 3 bases and V by 4 bases; bases with no gene match: 5. Looked up from germline, CDR1 is SGHNT and CDR2 is YYREEE (reference sequence). The length of the CDR3 is 15 residues. CDR3 nucleotides: TGTGCCAGCAGCCTGGGGGGACAGGGGGAAGAGACCCAGTACTTC. Amino acid sequence: CASSLGGQGEETQYF.

Only one count was recorded for this clone. This chain joins TRBV27 and TRBJ2-7, with 14 bases lining up with TRBD2. From germline, CDR1 is MNHEY and CDR2 SMNVEV (reference sequence). The CDR3 totals 16 residues. J lost 7 bases, V lost 5 bases, and 10 bases had no gene match. CDR3 bases: TGTGCCAGCAGTCCTGTGGGACTAGCGGGAGAGGAAGAGCAGTACGTC. Translation gives CASSPVGLAGEEEQYV.

The CDR3 reads CASSPTGSSNQPQHF. The CDR3 DNA reads as TGCGCCAGCAGCCCCACCGGGAGTAGCAATCAGCCCCAGCATTTT. The chain has TRBV4-1 and TRBJ1-5; D uncertain. Germline CDR1 is MGHRA and CDR2 is YSYEKL. This CDR3 spans 15 amino acids. With 4 bases removed from V and 0 bases from J, the gap between germline ends came to 10 bases.